The sequence of this T cell receptor beta chain was determined in a study of cytomegalovirus exposure and HLA in healthy donors. Overall study context: A later analysis reported the same platform for the 110 or so validation repertoires and the approximately 670 first-cohort repertoires. Whole-study results and caveats: The authors listed 150 to 200 TCR beta chains as cytomegalovirus-associated. The tendency of first-cohort TCR clusters to co-occur in the roughly 130 validation repertoires was the finding of a later analysis.

The assay was immunoSEQ multiplex PCR, and TCRdb's table has in-frame clones only and misses some. The sample holds some 170,000 clones, around four fifths seen once. This CDR3 has 13 amino acids. Germline CDR1 is WNHNN and CDR2 is SYGVQD (reference sequence). V was cut by 4 bases and J by 7 bases, with 14 bases left in between. Regarding this clone: Its antigen is undetermined.

The rearrangement uses TRBV10-1 and TRBJ2-7, with D possibly being TRBD2 (6 bases). Sequencing was carried out using PBMCs. The TCR originated in a man younger than 40 in good health and CMV-seropositive. The CDR3 DNA sequence: TGCGCCAGCAGTGTCGCAGCTGGGGGGGAGCAGTACTTC. It codes for CASSVAAGGEQYF.